These 26 T cell receptor beta chains originate from one sample sequenced in a study of cytomegalovirus exposure and HLA in healthy donors. The PCR had 60 Vbeta and 13 Jbeta primers. Profiling relied on immunoSEQ multiplex PCR, and the TCRdb table lists in-frame clones only, not all of them. The data show around 120,000 clones, 79% seen once. Sequencing was done on a sample of PBMCs. All receptors derive from a woman in her thirties or forties in good health and CMV-seronegative.

This clone was seen once. The chain couples TRBV6-5 to TRBJ2-7, with 9 bases lining up with TRBD1. Germline loops: CDR1 MNHEY, CDR2 SVGAGI. This CDR3 is built from 14 residues. The V gene end was trimmed by 0 bases and the J gene end by 4 bases; junction bases not matched to a gene: 1. This CDR3 is CASSYSGTGYEQYF. For the CDR3, the DNA is TGTGCCAGCAGTTACTCTGGGACAGGGTACGAGCAGTACTTC.

This rearrangement joins TRBV6-5 to TRBJ2-7; D is unclear. Germline V gene data show CDR1 as MNHEY and CDR2 as SVGAGI. The ends were cut back, 8 bases at V and 2 bases at J, with 10 bases in the middle. CDR3 size: 12 residues. CDR3 DNA: TGTGCCAGCGCAGCGAACCCCTACGAGCAGTACTTC. It encodes CASAANPYEQYF.

A remark on this clone: One junction end does not reproduce the germline sequence, and a read error may be involved. The chain is built from TRBV5-1 and TRBJ2-3; 7 nucleotides match TRBD1. Germline CDR1 reads SGHRS; CDR2 reads YFSETQ. CDR3 length equals 12 residues. The CDR3 nucleotides are TGCGCCAGCAGCCTTGGACAGGATAAGCAGTATTTT. This sequence encodes CASSLGQDKQYF.

This clone was seen only a few times. The V and J genes are TRBV6-5 and TRBJ1-1, with a possible D match to TRBD1 (6 bases). The CDR3 loop spans 15 amino acids. Germline V gene data show CDR1 as MNHEY and CDR2 as SVGAGI. Trimming stripped 0 bases from V and 4 bases from J, with 12 bases between. The CDR3 DNA sequence: TGTGCCAGCAGTTACTCGGGGGCTAAGGGCACTGAAGCTTTCTTT. Protein product: CASSYSGAKGTEAFF.

V is TRBV29-1 and J is TRBJ1-1; 7 nucleotides align to TRBD1. The J segment lost 0 bases and the V segment lost 8 bases, leaving 9 bases of the junction unmatched. In germline, CDR1 is SQVTM, CDR2 ANQGSEA. The CDR3 has 14 residues. The CDR3 spells CSSRTGEMNTEAFF. In DNA, the CDR3 is TGCAGCTCCCGGACAGGAGAGATGAACACTGAAGCTTTCTTT.

The table lists this clone with a count of one. CDR3 nucleotides: TGTGCCAGCAGTGTATCGACAGTCCGCAGGGCCCAGCATTTT. This sequence encodes CASSVSTVRRAQHF. The chain is built from TRBV2 and TRBJ1-5, with TRBD1 as a possible D gene (5 bases). Germline CDR1 SNHLY, CDR2 FYNNEI. Between the trimmed V and J ends, which lost 4 bases and 11 bases, there was a span of 18 bases. The CDR3 contains 14 residues.

This clone was found a few times. The rearrangement links TRBV9 to TRBJ2-1, with 8 bases identical to TRBD2. CDR3 length: 15 residues. With V trimmed by 0 bases and J by 2 bases, 1 base remained unmatched. Germline CDR1 is SGDLS and CDR2 is YYNGEE. The CDR3 reads CASSVGGGPYNEQFF. In nucleotides, the CDR3 is TGTGCCAGCAGCGTAGGCGGGGGGCCCTACAATGAGCAGTTCTTC. The full variable domain, its missing parts supplied by reference TRBV9 and TRBJ2-1, is DSGVTQTPKHLITATGQRVTLRCSPRSGDLSVYWYQQSLDQGLQFLIQYYNGEERAKGNILERFSAQQFPDLHSELNLSSLELGDSALYFCASSVGGGPYNEQFFGPGTRLTVL.

In nucleotides, the CDR3 is TGTGCCAGCAGCCCAGAAGGGGGAAGACAGCCCCAGCATTTT. Translation gives CASSPEGGRQPQHF. This chain links TRBV9 with TRBJ1-5; tentatively, D is TRBD1 (6 bases). The CDR3 has 14 residues. V lost 4 bases, J lost 7 bases, and 15 bases lay in between. Looked up from germline, CDR1 is SGDLS and CDR2 is YYNGEE.

V gene TRBV5-1 combines with J gene TRBJ1-1; D gene ambiguous. This CDR3 comprises 14 residues. Germline CDR1 and CDR2: SGHRS and YFSETQ. The V and J ends lost 2 bases and 4 bases respectively, with 12 bases between them. CDR3 bases: TGCGCCAGCAGCTTATTGGGCCTCGGCACTGAAGCTTTCTTT. It is translated as CASSLLGLGTEAFF.

The chain has TRBV4-1 and TRBJ2-7, with 7 bases identical to TRBD2. This CDR3 is built from 16 residues. Per the germline V gene, CDR1 is MGHRA and CDR2 is YSYEKL. V lost 4 bases to trimming and J lost 1 base; unmatched junction nucleotides: 10. The CDR3 DNA sequence: TGCGCCAGCAGCCCCAGCGGGGTTACCTTTTCCTACGAGCAGTACTTC. The encoded protein is CASSPSGVTFSYEQYF.

The chain couples TRBV7-9 to TRBJ2-1, with 9 nucleotides matching TRBD1. V shed 1 base and J 3 bases; nucleotides not matched to a gene: 4. CDR1 is SEHNR and CDR2 is FQNEAQ in the germline V gene (reference sequence). CDR3 length equals 16 residues. Written as DNA, the CDR3 is TGTGCCAGCAGCTTAGATGCGACAGGGGGCTACAATGAGCAGTTCTTC. Residues: CASSLDATGGYNEQFF.

The chain is built from TRBV11-2 and TRBJ1-1; possible D gene TRBD1, 5 bases. CDR1 and CDR2 from the germline V gene are SGHAT and FQNNGV. V was pared by 5 bases and J by 1 base, with 17 bases between. CDR3 size: 16 residues. The CDR3 spells CASSLPTEPKNTEAFF. The CDR3 DNA follows: TGTGCCAGCAGCCTTCCGACAGAACCGAAGAACACTGAAGCTTTCTTT.

V and J are TRBV30 and TRBJ2-3, with 12 bases aligning to TRBD2. Germline CDR1 GTSNPN, CDR2 SVGIG (reference sequence). There are 13 residues in the CDR3. V was clipped by 0 bases and J by 13 bases; unmatched bases: 5. The DNA of the CDR3 is TGTGCCTGGAGTGTACCTCCTAGCGGGGGGGAGTATTTT. Amino acids: CAWSVPPSGGEYF.

This clone occurred once. This rearrangement joins TRBV6-5 to TRBJ2-1; D unclear. The CDR3 runs to 16 residues. V was trimmed by 0 bases and J by 1 base, leaving 10 bases between them. CDR1 is MNHEY, CDR2 SVGAGI, per germline. CDR3 in amino acids: CASSYSLTQSYNEQFF. CDR3 in DNA: TGTGCCAGCAGTTACTCGCTCACCCAGTCCTACAATGAGCAGTTCTTC.

The chain combines TRBV19 with TRBJ1-5; D perhaps matches TRBD1 (6 bases). CDR3 size: 15 residues. The V end was cut by 10 bases, the J end by 0 bases, with 16 bases between. CDR1 LNHDA and CDR2 SQIVND come from the germline V gene (reference sequence). The CDR3 coding sequence is TGTGCCACCTTAGGGGGGGGTGGTAGCAATCAGCCCCAGCATTTT. Encoded protein: CATLGGGGSNQPQHF.

J is TRBJ2-7 and V is TRBV29-1; 11 positions agree with TRBD1. This CDR3 has 12 amino acids. The J segment lost 6 bases and the V segment lost 7 bases, leaving 5 bases of the junction unmatched. CDR1 is SQVTM and CDR2 is ANQGSEA in the germline V gene. This CDR3 reads CSAGDRGAEQYF. The CDR3 DNA is TGCAGCGCGGGGGACAGGGGGGCCGAGCAGTACTTC.

This clone showed up just a few times. The sample contains more than one DNA sequence encoding this CDR3. V and J are TRBV4-3 and TRBJ1-1, with D possibly matching TRBD1 (6 bases). This CDR3 has 16 amino acids. Trimming pared 0 bases from V and 2 bases from J, leaving 13 bases between. CDR1 and CDR2 from the germline V gene are LGHNA and YSLEER. The CDR3 nucleotides are TGCGCCAGCAGCCAAGATCCACAGGGACGAAACACTGAAGCTTTCTTT. Translation: CASSQDPQGRNTEAFF.

This rearrangement joins TRBV7-9 to TRBJ1-5; 10 positions match TRBD1. Germline CDR1 and CDR2: SEHNR and FQNEAQ (reference sequence). The CDR3 has 18 amino acids. J was trimmed by 6 bases and V by 0 bases; bases with no gene match: 11. DNA of the CDR3: TGTGCCAGCAGCTTAGCTGGGACAGGGGAAAAAGGCGGTCAGCCCCAGCATTTT. This sequence encodes CASSLAGTGEKGGQPQHF.

This clone occurred a few times. This chain uses TRBV19 with TRBJ2-7; maybe TRBD2 (6 bases). In germline, CDR1 is LNHDA, CDR2 SQIVND (reference sequence). The CDR3 extends over 13 amino acids. V shed 5 bases and J shed 4 bases, with 12 bases lying between them. DNA of the CDR3: TGTGCCAGTAGTTCTTCTGCGGGGTACGAGCAGTACTTC. It codes for CASSSSAGYEQYF.

This chain joins TRBV7-6 and TRBJ1-3; 7 bases agree with TRBD1. V shed 5 bases, J shed 1 base, and the junction held 8 bases outside the gene matches. CDR1 and CDR2 from the germline V gene are SGHVS and FNYEAQ. This CDR3 region has 16 residues. CDR3 sequence: CASSPRGVGSGNTIYF. The CDR3 bases are TGTGCCAGCAGCCCCAGGGGGGTCGGTTCTGGAAACACCATATATTTT.

The chain joins TRBV9 to TRBJ2-3; a possible D gene is TRBD2 (5 bases). CDR3 size: 15 residues. Germline V gene sequence: CDR1 SGDLS, CDR2 YYNGEE. The V gene lost 0 bases and the J gene lost 5 bases, with 13 bases spanning the gap. The CDR3 reads CASSVAGVVEDTQYF. CDR3 bases: TGTGCCAGCAGCGTAGCCGGGGTGGTGGAAGATACGCAGTATTTT.

The CDR3 DNA follows: TGTGCCAGCAGTGAAGGGACAGGGGCGGACGAGCAGTACTTC. Encoded protein: CASSEGTGADEQYF. The chain employs TRBV6-1 and TRBJ2-7; the match to TRBD1 covers 9 bases. The length of the CDR3 is 14 residues. Germline V CDR1 and CDR2: MNHNS, SASEGT. Losses at the gene ends were 1 base for V and 5 bases for J; bases not matched to a gene: 3.

In DNA, the CDR3 is TGTGCCAGCAGTTTATATCGGGGAGGCACCTACAATGAGCAGTTCTTC. Encoded protein: CASSLYRGGTYNEQFF. The chain joins TRBV28 to TRBJ2-1; D may be TRBD2 (6 bases). V gave up 1 base and J gave up 2 bases, with 12 bases separating them. The CDR3 has 16 residues. Germline values: CDR1 MDHEN, CDR2 SYDVKM.

This rearrangement joins TRBV9 to TRBJ2-7, with D perhaps TRBD2 (7 bases). The germline CDR1 and CDR2 sequences are SGDLS and YYNGEE. The V end lost 2 bases, the J end lost 5 bases, and 11 bases lay between the germline ends. The CDR3 extends over 13 amino acids. Here the CDR3 reads CASSVRGADEQYF. In DNA, the CDR3 is TGTGCCAGCAGCGTTCGGGGGGCCGACGAGCAGTACTTC.

CDR3 in amino acids: CASSAKTGLDTQYF. The CDR3 DNA sequence: TGCGCCAGCAGCGCCAAGACAGGCTTAGATACGCAGTATTTT. The V gene is TRBV5-1, the J gene TRBJ2-3; perhaps TRBD1 as D (6 bases). The V gene lost 4 bases and the J gene lost 5 bases, with 14 bases spanning the gap. Looked up from germline, CDR1 is SGHRS and CDR2 is YFSETQ. The CDR3 length is 14 residues.

This clone appeared a single time. The chain combines TRBV28 with TRBJ1-2, with TRBD1 identical over 9 bases. The length of the CDR3 is 19 residues. Germline CDR1 reads MDHEN; CDR2 reads SYDVKM. After removal of 4 bases from V and 2 bases from J, the junction contained 17 bases not matched to a gene. The CDR3 nucleotides read TGTGCCAGCAGTTCCTCCAAACCGGGACAGGGCCCTACCAACTATGGCTACACCTTC. As protein: CASSSSKPGQGPTNYGYTF.